The sequence of this T cell receptor beta chain was determined in a study of HIV-infected patients and healthy controls. General observations from the study: CMV-associated CDR3s mostly grew nonsignificantly during therapy, while HIV-associated CDR3s declined significantly. HIV-infected patients shared fewer CDR3 sequences between individuals than healthy controls.

All unsorted peripheral T cells were captured because whole blood was used without fractionation. Control samples came from over eight uninfected healthy donors, several of them resampled after approximately 3 months. Reverse transcription used approximately 500 ng RNA and constant-region primers for alpha and beta. Alpha and beta chain libraries were made separately by chain-specific third strand synthesis with multiplexing indices. In TCRdb, the 5' RACE reads were re-called with MiXCR into one record per CDR3 protein. The sample records 18,000 or so distinct CDR3 sequences, 10% to 15% being singletons. This clonotype occurred many times. Its antigen is unidentified. This CDR3 is built from 16 residues. The germline gives CDR1 SGHTA, CDR2 FQGNSA. J was trimmed by 4 bases and V by 5 bases; bases with no gene match: 11.

This receptor was obtained from an adult in good health. The V and J genes are TRBV7-2 and TRBJ1-1; 9 bases match TRBD1. Sample: blood. Here the CDR3 DNA reads TGTGCCAGCAGCCTCGAACAGGGGGCAGTAGGCACTGAAGCTTTCTTT. Its protein product is CASSLEQGAVGTEAFF.